Following are 14 T cell receptor beta chains from one sample sequenced in a study of blood T cell repertoires in COVID-19. Sequenced by immunoSEQ multiplex PCR; TCRdb stores in-frame clones only, minus some. The sample lists about 150,000 clones; 70% to 90% were seen once. The sample was peripheral blood. These receptors were obtained from a woman in her sixties with COVID-19, enrolled during active disease.

The chain couples TRBV30 to TRBJ1-3; D call uncertain. The CDR3 extends over 12 amino acids. Trimming stripped 3 bases from V and 4 bases from J, with 7 bases between. From germline, CDR1 is GTSNPN and CDR2 SVGIG (reference sequence). In nucleotides, the CDR3 is TGTGCCTGGAGGGAGAAAGGAAACACCATATATTTT. Protein sequence: CAWREKGNTIYF.

The gene calls are TRBV6-5 and TRBJ2-1; TRBD2 agrees at 7 bases. Germline assignment: CDR1 MNHEY and CDR2 SVGAGI. V dropped 5 bases and J dropped 1; count of bases not matched to a gene: 2. This CDR3 comprises 14 residues. The CDR3: CASSSSGSYNEQFF. The CDR3 region has the DNA TGTGCCAGCAGTAGTAGCGGGTCCTACAATGAGCAGTTCTTC.

The CDR3 DNA reads as TGTGCCAGCAGTGTTCCCAGGGGTCATAGCACTGAAGCTTTCTTT. The encoded protein is CASSVPRGHSTEAFF. The V gene is TRBV2, the J gene TRBJ1-1; D is possibly TRBD1 (6 bases). Germline V gene data show CDR1 as SNHLY and CDR2 as FYNNEI. V was clipped by 4 bases and J by 4 bases, with 16 bases between them. There are 15 residues in the CDR3.

The gene calls are TRBV5-1 and TRBJ2-5; 7 bases line up with TRBD2. This CDR3 contains 14 residues. Trimming took 7 bases from V and 1 from J; bases not matched to a gene: 7. Germline V gene sequence: CDR1 SGHRS, CDR2 YFSETQ. CDR3: CASRSGRAQETQYF. CDR3 bases: TGCGCCAGCCGTAGCGGGCGGGCCCAAGAGACCCAGTACTTC.

This rearrangement joins TRBV24-1 to TRBJ1-2; D unclear. Trimming removed 2 bases from V and 8 bases from J, with 8 bases in between. CDR3 length: 12 amino acids. The germline V gene has CDR1 KGHDR and CDR2 SFDVKD. This CDR3 reads CATSDSPGGYTF. The CDR3 nucleotides are TGTGCCACCAGTGATTCCCCGGGAGGCTACACCTTC.

The V gene is TRBV10-1, the J gene TRBJ2-1, with D perhaps TRBD1 (5 bases). CDR1 and CDR2 from the germline V gene are WNHNN and SYGVQD (reference sequence). Trimming took off 2 bases at V and 8 bases at J, with 10 bases between the two ends. The length of the CDR3 is 13 residues. CDR3 amino acids: CASSEQGIDEQFF. As DNA, the CDR3 is TGCGCCAGCAGTGAGCAGGGTATCGATGAGCAGTTCTTC.

The rearrangement uses TRBV13 and TRBJ1-5; D is possibly TRBD1 (6 bases). The V and J ends lost 4 bases and 4 bases respectively, with 11 bases between them. Germline V lookup: CDR1 PRHDT, CDR2 FYEKMQ (reference sequence). The CDR3 length is 14 residues. In nucleotides, the CDR3 is TGTGCCAGCAGCTCCCAGGGGTGGAATCAGCCCCAGCATTTT. It translates to CASSSQGWNQPQHF.

This chain links TRBV6-5 with TRBJ1-2, with TRBD1 matching 9 bases. J gave up 6 bases and V 7 bases, and 6 bases lay outside the gene matches. CDR1 and CDR2 from the germline V gene are MNHEY and SVGAGI. The CDR3 has 13 amino acids. Written as DNA, the CDR3 is TGTGCCAGCACCACAAGGACAGGGGATGGCTACACCTTC. It is translated as CASTTRTGDGYTF.

The genes are TRBV25-1 and TRBJ2-3, with D perhaps TRBD2 (6 bases). The CDR3 is made up of 13 amino acids. Germline-derived CDR1 and CDR2 are MGHDK and SYGVNS. V was shortened by 2 bases and J by 3 bases, with 6 bases between the two germline ends. CDR3 in amino acids: CASSEGGTDTQYF. In nucleotides, the CDR3 is TGTGCCAGCAGTGAAGGGGGGACAGATACGCAGTATTTT.

The rearrangement links TRBV7-2 to TRBJ1-5; D is possibly TRBD1 (5 bases). V lost 4 bases to trimming and J lost 4 bases, with 8 bases between them. The CDR3 loop spans 13 amino acids. Per germline, CDR1 SGHTA and CDR2 FQGNSA. CDR3 amino acids: CASSYQGNQPQHF. The CDR3 DNA sequence: TGTGCCAGCAGCTACCAGGGAAATCAGCCCCAGCATTTT.

The chain joins TRBV19 to TRBJ2-6; 9 positions agree with TRBD1. The CDR3 consists of 17 residues. V trimming: 4 bases; J trimming: 3 bases; junction bases outside the gene matches: 7. Germline values: CDR1 LNHDA, CDR2 SQIVND (reference sequence). Written as DNA, the CDR3 is TGTGCCAGTAGTAAGGACAGGGGAAATGTTGGGGCCAACGTCCTGACTTTC. It codes for CASSKDRGNVGANVLTF.

In the case of this clone: The junction shows a germline mismatch at one end, possibly a read error. The chain carries TRBV7-3 and TRBJ1-1, with D possibly matching TRBD1 (5 bases). CDR1 and CDR2 (germline): SGHTA, FQGTGA. The CDR3 consists of 13 residues. Here the CDR3 DNA reads TGTGCCAGCAGCATAACGGGGCGCACTGAAGCTTTCTTT. Its translation is CASSITGRTEAFF.

This clone was observed once. The CDR3 region is CASRSTGGGGYTF. In nucleotides, the CDR3 is TGTGCCAGCAGATCGACAGGGGGCGGTGGCTACACCTTC. V gene TRBV28 combines with J gene TRBJ1-2; TRBD1 aligns across 10 bases. V shed 6 bases and J 7 bases; nucleotides not matched to a gene: 5. Germline CDR1 is MDHEN and CDR2 is SYDVKM. The CDR3 totals 13 residues.

This clone was seen once. The V gene is TRBV7-6, the J gene TRBJ2-3, with 8 bases aligning to TRBD2. This CDR3 has 16 residues. Germline V CDR1 and CDR2: SGHVS, FNYEAQ. J gave up 5 bases and V 1 base, and 8 bases lay outside the gene matches. Here the CDR3 DNA reads TGTGCCAGCAGCTTAGTCCGTCGGGGGGGTATAGATACGCAGTATTTT. It is translated as CASSLVRRGGIDTQYF. Based on the CDR3 plus reference TRBV7-6 and TRBJ2-3, the full variable domain is GAGVSQSPRYKVTKRGQDVALRCDPISGHVSLYWYRQALGQGPEFLTYFNYEAQQDKSGLPNDRFSAERPEGSISTLTIQRTEQRDSAMYRCASSLVRRGGIDTQYFGPGTRLTVL.